These T cell receptor beta chains were read from a single sample in a study of monozygotic twins with inflammatory bowel disease. TCRdb processed the 5' RACE reads again and assigns one entry to each CDR3 protein, with no DNA. This sample's table has under 350,000 distinct CDR3 sequences. Material for sequencing was blood. These receptors were collected from a human donor with ulcerative colitis or Crohn's disease, or a healthy co-twin of an affected twin (not recorded which). Both conserved end residues are part of each CDR3.

v_call,j_call,cdr3_aa
TRBV27,TRBJ2-7,CASGLAGAYEQYF
TRBV4-3,TRBJ2-2,CASSRGTSTGELFF
TRBV25-1,TRBJ2-7,CASSAGTGLYEQYF
TRBV19,TRBJ2-3,CASSTQGGEYAQYF
TRBV10-3,TRBJ2-7,CAISEDNYEQYF
TRBV5-1,TRBJ2-5,CASSLASSYQETQYF
TRBV7-9,TRBJ2-2,CASSLVWTTNTGELFF
TRBV5-1,TRBJ2-2,CASSLNPSGELTGELFF
TRBV5-4,TRBJ2-1,CASSPRGSGGQNEQFF
TRBV7-8,TRBJ1-4,CASSLATGGVNEKLFF
TRBV12-3/TRBV12-4,TRBJ1-2,CASSLPAGAAYGYTF
TRBV25-1,TRBJ1-1,CASSEGRGLGTEAFF
TRBV5-1,TRBJ2-7,CASSLANLADEQYF
TRBV19,TRBJ1-6,CASCRDRLNNSPLHF
TRBV10-2,TRBJ1-2,CASSEGRATYGYTF
TRBV11-2,TRBJ2-5,CASSPGLPRETQYF
TRBV9,TRBJ2-1,CASSARSVSNEQFF
TRBV18,TRBJ1-1,CASSPQEMNTEAFF
TRBV4-3,TRBJ2-7,CASSPELAGGNHF
TRBV28,TRBJ2-7,CASSGGGGSYEQYF
TRBV15,TRBJ2-3,CATSRVNRRVTDTQYF
TRBV6-2/TRBV6-3,TRBJ1-2,CASSYSYGLGSGRGANYGYTF